One T cell receptor (beta chain) is described in this entry. Its antigen is as yet unknown. The sample originates from a study of cytomegalovirus exposure and HLA in healthy donors. Study background: An early release of data contained about 85 million unique TCRs, which came from HLA-typed donors. General study findings and limits: Among immune exposure information, only CMV serostatus was available.

The CDR3 extends over 14 amino acids. Germline CDR1 MDHEN, CDR2 SYDVKM. With V trimmed by 7 bases and J by 10 bases, 12 bases remained unmatched. In the PCR, 60 Vbeta and 13 Jbeta primers were used. Only in-frame clones appear in the TCRdb table, and some are missing; sequencing was by immunoSEQ multiplex PCR. Of about 140,000 clones in the sample, roughly three quarters are singletons; the top ten hold 1.5% to 2%. The chain carries TRBV28 and TRBJ1-4; 7 bases agree with TRBD1. The sequence was collected from a woman aged 30 to 39 in good health and CMV-seronegative. The sequenced material came from PBMCs. The CDR3 coding sequence is TGTGCCAGCAATTACGGACAGGTGGGCGGAAAACTGTTTTTT. Translated, it gives CASNYGQVGGKLFF.